The present entry profiles one T cell receptor beta chain with its context. Its binding antigen is unknown. No much larger clone is present one base from it, and per-base qualities are unavailable. Taken from cysteine to phenylalanine, the CDR3 has 12 residues. The entry retains the CDR3 DNA only, 36 bases that are in frame from base 1. Trimming at the junction amounts to 6 bases on V and 6 bases on J, and the germline ends lie 11 bases apart. CDR1 and CDR2 (SQVTM, ANQGSEA) derive from the germline V gene. The sample's time point label, decoded: about 4 weeks on oral tofacitinib. The sample's treatment or condition, from its label and the paper: oral pan-JAK inhibitor, 5-10 mg twice daily. From alopecia areata patients, peripheral blood was collected along with lesional scalp punch biopsies. PBMCs were isolated by density centrifugation and stained for CD3, CD4 and CD8, and CD4+ and CD8+ T cells were sorted on a FACSAria.

This sample is drawn from a study of CD8+ T cells in alopecia areata (dated by TCRdb to the late 2010s). At the level of the whole study: Treated patients were enrolled in an open-label pilot trial of oral tofacitinib, 5 to 10 mg twice daily, for moderate-to-severe alopecia areata. Tofacitinib was given for 6 to 18 months, followed by 6 months of follow-up off drug to assess delayed response and recurrence. The SALT score, which quantifies the percentage of affected scalp surface area, was used to measure disease severity in treated patients. In both human patients and the C3H/HeJ mouse model, the study applied high-throughput TCRbeta sequencing to look at T cell clonal expansion in alopecia areata. In humans, TCRbeta sequencing was performed on scalp tissue and on sorted CD4+ and CD8+ peripheral blood T cells from healthy controls and from patients with patchy or totalis/universalis alopecia areata. Biopsies were taken from tofacitinib-treated patients at baseline and at 4 and 24 weeks of treatment, and a later scalp biopsy was taken in several of the tofacitinib-treated patients. Clonality in the scalp was compared among normal scalp (n=4), patchy alopecia areata scalp (n=8), and alopecia totalis/universalis scalp (n=8). RNA was obtained with the PAXgene miRNA kit for fixed scalp, the miRNeasy kit for PBMCs, and the RNeasy kit for mouse skin. Amplification of TCRbeta CDR3 regions was done by immunoSEQ multiplex PCR using 35 Vbeta forward primers and 13 Jbeta reverse primers.

General findings and caveats noted by the study authors: Because the treated cohort was small and had only one nonresponder, larger studies are needed to examine links between baseline CD8+ expansion and response. Unlike mouse skin, where gammadelta T cells dominate, normal human skin contains resident alphabeta T cells that get sequenced too, which complicates analysis of the scalp TCR repertoire. Compared with normal scalp, lesional scalp had higher clonality and more expanded CD8+ clones, particularly in alopecia totalis/universalis, a pattern that suggests antigenic drive. During tofacitinib treatment, many expanded lesional clones remained in scalp and blood, and this persistence may partly explain relapse after treatment is stopped. Shared TCR sequences between patients were less evident than in mice, which may be partly attributable to HLA diversity in the patient population. With tofacitinib, both scalp clonality and the number of expanded CD8+ clones among the top 100 scalp clones went down significantly.

Receptor libraries were prepared by the immunoSEQ multiplex PCR assay. To provide template for TCR sequencing, every sample had RNA extracted and reverse transcribed into cDNA. SuperScript III was used for first-strand cDNA synthesis, primed with a 2:1 mix of oligo-dT and random hexamers. A synthetic immune receptor repertoire was used to assess amplification bias, and residual bias was removed computationally. The authors' pipeline ran thus. Raw reads were preprocessed to remove errors, and CDR3 was defined according to IMGT conventions as the region from the conserved cysteine to phenylalanine. Clonality was calculated as 1 minus Shannon entropy normalized by log2 of the number of productive unique TCRs. Scalp TCRbeta sequences were cross-referenced with sorted blood CD4 and CD8 repertoires so that the CD4 or CD8 identity of scalp clones could be inferred. TCRdb mirrors the immuneACCESS table, restricted to in-frame sequences. Some clones are absent from its copies; in checked studies, under half trace to an unresolved V gene, and the reason for the others is unknown. The D gene and trimming were derived from the DNA, and the V and J assignments and clone size from that table. The sample contains roughly 190,000 clones, 60% to 70% of them found a single time. Of the sample, less than 3.5% is held by the ten largest clones.

The chain employs TRBV29-1 and TRBJ1-4; the D gene assignment is ambiguous. The sequencing used CD4+ T cells sorted from blood, collected at week 4, from a patient treated with tofacitinib. The TCR sequence derives from a human donor with alopecia areata. The encoded CDR3 is CSVLERDEKLFF. The base sequence is TGCAGCGTATTAGAACGGGATGAAAAACTGTTTTTT.